This note documents a single TCR beta chain sequence. There are no base qualities to consult, and no much larger clone falls within one base. The CDR3 goes from the cysteine to the phenylalanine over 18 residues. CDR3 DNA is the only sequence kept; it has 54 bases, read in frame from the first base. Library creation used the immunoSEQ multiplex PCR assay. TCRdb carries this immuneACCESS record with in-frame sequences only. Its versions omit some clonotypes, under half of them owing to an unresolved V gene in the studies checked, with the rest unexplained. Within this sample are about 1,400 clones, with roughly four fifths of them counted one time only. The ten largest clonotypes hold 9% to 10% of the sample. This entry belongs to a study of T cell repertoires and Cas9 in healthy adults (dated by TCRdb to 2016 to 2018). At the level of the whole study: SpCas9-reactive T cells were characterized for multi-effector potency, cytotoxicity and lineage determination within the CD4 and CD8 compartments. Preexisting T cell immunity against the Streptococcus pyogenes Cas9 nuclease (SpCas9) used in CRISPR gene editing was examined in the study.

Points the paper makes about the study in general: Proliferation and function of SpCas9-reactive effector T cells were reported to be mitigated in vitro by SpCas9-reactive regulatory T cells. A high frequency of SpCas9-reactive regulatory T cells appeared to be present in the SpCas9-reactive T cell response.

Healthy humans were used as donors in the study. The receptor was derived from a human donor in good health. The rearranged chain carries TRBV1 and TRBJ2-6. TRBV1 is designated a pseudogene. The source material was SpCas9-reactive Tregs (CD4+, CD25+, CD127-, CD137+, CD154-) from PBMCs; culture status not recorded. The cell subset or site label, as the study defines it: SpCas9-reactive regulatory T cells. The sequence in DNA is TGCACCAGCAGCTGGGGAAGTTTGTGCAAAAGTCGGGCCAACGTCCTGACTTTC. Its protein reads: CTSSWGSLCKSRANVLTF.